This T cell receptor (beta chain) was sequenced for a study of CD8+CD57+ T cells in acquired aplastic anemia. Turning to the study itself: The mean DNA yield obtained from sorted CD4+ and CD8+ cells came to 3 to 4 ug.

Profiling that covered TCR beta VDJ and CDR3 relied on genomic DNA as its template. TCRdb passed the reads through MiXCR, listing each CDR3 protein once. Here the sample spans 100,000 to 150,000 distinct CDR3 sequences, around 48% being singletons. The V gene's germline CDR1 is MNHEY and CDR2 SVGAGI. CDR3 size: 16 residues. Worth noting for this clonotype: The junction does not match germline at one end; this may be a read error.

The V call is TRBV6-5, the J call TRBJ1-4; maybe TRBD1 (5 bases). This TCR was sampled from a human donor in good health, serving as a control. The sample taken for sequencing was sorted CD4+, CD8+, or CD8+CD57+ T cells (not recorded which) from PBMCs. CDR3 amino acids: CASSYSFTQGTEELFF. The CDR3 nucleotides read TGTGCCAGCAGTTACTCATTCACGCAGGGCACTGAAGAACTGTTTTTT.